This TCR beta chain was documented in a study of blood T cell repertoires in COVID-19. In the study overall: Samples taken during acute and convalescent COVID-19 were collected in the United States, Italy and Spain. T cells, B-cell-depleted T cells, or PBMCs provided the cDNA or gDNA that served as material.

V lost 0 bases, J lost 3 bases, and 3 bases stayed unmatched. This CDR3 comprises 14 residues. Germline CDR1 reads SGHNT; CDR2 reads YYREEE (reference sequence). In the source study's methods: Amplification of reference gene primers provided the estimated nucleated cell counts. Measured with immunoSEQ multiplex PCR; TCRdb has only the in-frame clones, and not every one. V and J calls plus clone size are reproduced from that table; the DNA served to infer D and trimming. In the table there are about 180,000 clones, around 88% of which are singletons. The source of this sequence is a woman in her 30s with acute or convalescent COVID-19. The V call is TRBV5-4, the J call TRBJ2-7, with TRBD1 matching over 7 bases. Material: peripheral blood. CDR3 nucleotide sequence: TGTGCCAGCAGCTTGGTTCAGGGGGACTACGAGCAGTACTTC. The encoded protein is CASSLVQGDYEQYF.